This entry is about one T cell receptor beta chain. Antigen unknown. This sample is drawn from a study of T cell responses to AZD1222 COVID-19 vaccine. Findings and limits, study-wide: Nearly half of unique spike-specific TCRs reportedly avoided B.1.351 and B.1.1.7 mutated regions. Recipients of AZD1222 seropositive at baseline numbered only 6 or 7. Elevations in Spike-specific TCR breadth and depth followed administration of two AZD1222 doses.

Trimming took off 3 bases at V and 8 bases at J, with 8 bases between the two ends. The CDR3 contains 13 residues. CDR1 and CDR2 (germline): SEHNR, FQNEAQ (reference sequence). Sequencing used immunoSEQ multiplex PCR; TCRdb keeps in-frame clones, though not all of them. The sample carries approximately 200,000 clones, 90% to 95% recorded once. The sequence came from an adult who received the AZD1222 COVID-19 vaccine. The rearrangement uses TRBV7-9 and TRBJ1-6; weak D call: TRBD1 (6 bases). Sequenced here: peripheral blood, sampled 28 days after the second AZD1222 dose. The DNA of the CDR3 is TGTGCCAGCAGCTTCGAGGGGGATTCACCCCTCCACTTT. As protein: CASSFEGDSPLHF. Together with reference TRBV7-9 and TRBJ1-6, the CDR3 gives the full variable domain: DTGVSQNPRHKITKRGQNVTFRCDPISEHNRLYWYRQTLGQGPEFLTYFQNEAQLEKSRLLSDRFSAERPKGSFSTLEIQRTEQGDSAMYLCASSFEGDSPLHFGNGTRLTVT.